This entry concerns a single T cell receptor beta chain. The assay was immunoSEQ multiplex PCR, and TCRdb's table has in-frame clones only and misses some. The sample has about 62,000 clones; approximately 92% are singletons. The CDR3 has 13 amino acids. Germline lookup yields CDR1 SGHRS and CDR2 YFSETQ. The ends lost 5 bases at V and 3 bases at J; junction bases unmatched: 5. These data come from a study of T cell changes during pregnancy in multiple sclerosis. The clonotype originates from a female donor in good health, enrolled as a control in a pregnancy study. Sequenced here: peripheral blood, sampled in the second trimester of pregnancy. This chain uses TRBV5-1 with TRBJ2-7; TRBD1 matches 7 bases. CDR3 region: CASRGGIFYEQYF. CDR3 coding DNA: TGCGCCAGCAGAGGGGGCATTTTCTACGAGCAGTACTTC.